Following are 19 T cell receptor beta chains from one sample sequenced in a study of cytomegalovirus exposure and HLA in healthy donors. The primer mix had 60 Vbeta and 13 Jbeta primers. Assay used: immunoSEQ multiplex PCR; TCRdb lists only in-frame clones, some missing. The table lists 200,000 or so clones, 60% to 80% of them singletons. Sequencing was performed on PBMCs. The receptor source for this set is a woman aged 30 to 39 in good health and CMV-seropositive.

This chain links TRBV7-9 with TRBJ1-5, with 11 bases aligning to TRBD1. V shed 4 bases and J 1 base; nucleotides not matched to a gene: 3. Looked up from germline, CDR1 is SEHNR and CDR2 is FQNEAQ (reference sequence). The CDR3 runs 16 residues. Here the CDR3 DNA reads TGTGCCAGCAGCTCGGACAGGGGGCTAAGCAATCAGCCCCAGCATTTT. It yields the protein CASSSDRGLSNQPQHF.

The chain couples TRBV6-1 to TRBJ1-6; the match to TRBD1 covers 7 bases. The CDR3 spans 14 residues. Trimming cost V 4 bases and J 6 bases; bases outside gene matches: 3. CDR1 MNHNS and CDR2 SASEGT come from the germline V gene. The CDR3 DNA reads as TGTGCCAGCAGTGCACAGGGGAGTAATTCACCCCTCCACTTT. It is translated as CASSAQGSNSPLHF.

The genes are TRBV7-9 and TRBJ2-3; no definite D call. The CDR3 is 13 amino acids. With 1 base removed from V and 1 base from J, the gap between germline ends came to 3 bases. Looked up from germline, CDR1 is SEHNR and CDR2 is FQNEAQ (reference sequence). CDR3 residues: CASSLVGTDTQYF. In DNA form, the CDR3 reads TGTGCCAGCAGCTTAGTAGGCACAGATACGCAGTATTTT.

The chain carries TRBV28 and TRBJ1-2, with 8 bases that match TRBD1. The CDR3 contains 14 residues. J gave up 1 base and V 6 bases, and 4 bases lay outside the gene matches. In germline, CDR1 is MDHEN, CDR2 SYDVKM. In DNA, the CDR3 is TGTGCCAGCAGGGGACAGGCGGGTAACTATGGCTACACCTTC. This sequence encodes CASRGQAGNYGYTF.

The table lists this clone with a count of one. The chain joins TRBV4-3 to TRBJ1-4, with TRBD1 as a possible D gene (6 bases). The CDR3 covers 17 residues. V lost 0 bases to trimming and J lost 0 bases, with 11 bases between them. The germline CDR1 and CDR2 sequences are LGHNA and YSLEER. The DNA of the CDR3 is TGCGCCAGCAGCCAAGATCCCAGGGGAACAACTAATGAAAAACTGTTTTTT. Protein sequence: CASSQDPRGTTNEKLFF.

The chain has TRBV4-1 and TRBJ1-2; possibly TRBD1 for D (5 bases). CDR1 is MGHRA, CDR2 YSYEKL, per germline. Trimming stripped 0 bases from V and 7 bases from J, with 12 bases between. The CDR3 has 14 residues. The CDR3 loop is CASSQERAGRGYTF. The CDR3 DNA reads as TGCGCCAGCAGCCAAGAAAGGGCAGGGCGTGGCTACACCTTC.

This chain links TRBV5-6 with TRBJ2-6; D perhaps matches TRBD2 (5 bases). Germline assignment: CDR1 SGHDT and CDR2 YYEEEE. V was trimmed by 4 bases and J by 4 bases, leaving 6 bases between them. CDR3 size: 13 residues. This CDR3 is CASSIAGANVLTF. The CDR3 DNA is TGTGCCAGCAGCATAGCGGGGGCCAACGTCCTGACTTTC.

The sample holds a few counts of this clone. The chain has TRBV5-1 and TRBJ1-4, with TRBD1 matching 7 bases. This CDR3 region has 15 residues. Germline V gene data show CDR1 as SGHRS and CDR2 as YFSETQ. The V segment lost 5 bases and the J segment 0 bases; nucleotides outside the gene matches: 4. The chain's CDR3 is CASRRDSATNEKLFF. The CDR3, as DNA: TGCGCCAGCAGGCGGGACAGTGCAACTAATGAAAAACTGTTTTTT.

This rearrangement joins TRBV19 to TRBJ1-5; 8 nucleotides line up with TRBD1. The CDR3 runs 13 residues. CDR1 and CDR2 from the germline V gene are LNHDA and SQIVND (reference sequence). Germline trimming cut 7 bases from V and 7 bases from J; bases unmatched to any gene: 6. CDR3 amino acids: CASNDRGGQPQHF. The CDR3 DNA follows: TGTGCCAGTAATGACAGGGGAGGACAGCCCCAGCATTTT.

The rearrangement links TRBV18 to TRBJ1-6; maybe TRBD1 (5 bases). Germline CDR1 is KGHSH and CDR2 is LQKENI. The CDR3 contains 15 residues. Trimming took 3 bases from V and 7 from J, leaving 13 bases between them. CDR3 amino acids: CASSPSAPGNSPLHF. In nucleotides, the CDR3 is TGTGCCAGCTCACCCTCCGCGCCAGGGAATTCACCCCTCCACTTT. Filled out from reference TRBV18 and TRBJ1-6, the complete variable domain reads NAGVMQNPRHLVRRRGQEARLRCSPMKGHSHVYWYRQLPEEGLKFMVYLQKENIIDESGMPKERFSAEFPKEGPSILRIQQVVRGDSAAYFCASSPSAPGNSPLHFGNGTRLTVT.

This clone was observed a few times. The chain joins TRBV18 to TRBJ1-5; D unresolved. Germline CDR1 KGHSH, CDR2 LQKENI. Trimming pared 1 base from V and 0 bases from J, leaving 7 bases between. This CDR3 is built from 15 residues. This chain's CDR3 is CASSPLSDSNQPQHF. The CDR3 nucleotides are TGTGCCAGCTCACCACTGTCAGATAGCAATCAGCCCCAGCATTTT.

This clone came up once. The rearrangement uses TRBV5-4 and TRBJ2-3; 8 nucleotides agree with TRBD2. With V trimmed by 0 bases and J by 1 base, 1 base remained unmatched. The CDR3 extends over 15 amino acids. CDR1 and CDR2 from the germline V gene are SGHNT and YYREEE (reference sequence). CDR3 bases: TGTGCCAGCAGCTTGGCTAGCGGGCGCACAGATACGCAGTATTTT. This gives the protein CASSLASGRTDTQYF.

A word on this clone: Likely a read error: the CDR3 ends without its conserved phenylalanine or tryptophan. CDR3 sequence: CSVGGLNYEQYL. The CDR3 DNA reads as TGCAGCGTTGGGGGACTCAACTACGAGCAGTACCTC. The gene calls are TRBV29-1 and TRBJ2-7, with D tentatively TRBD2 (6 bases). From germline, CDR1 is SQVTM and CDR2 ANQGSEA. CDR3 size: 12 residues. V lost 4 bases, J lost 3 bases, and 10 bases lay in between.

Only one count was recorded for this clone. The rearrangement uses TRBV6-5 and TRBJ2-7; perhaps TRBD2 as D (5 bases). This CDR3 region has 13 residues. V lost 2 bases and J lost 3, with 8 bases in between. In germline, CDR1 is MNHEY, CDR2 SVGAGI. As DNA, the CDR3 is TGTGCCAGCAGTTACCGGAGCGGCTACGAGCAGTACTTC. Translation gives CASSYRSGYEQYF.

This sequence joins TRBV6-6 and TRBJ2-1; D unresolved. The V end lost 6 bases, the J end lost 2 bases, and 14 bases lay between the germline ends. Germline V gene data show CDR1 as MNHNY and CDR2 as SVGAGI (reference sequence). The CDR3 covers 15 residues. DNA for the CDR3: TGTGCCAGCAGCTTAGCTCTTCCAGCCTACAATGAGCAGTTCTTC. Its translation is CASSLALPAYNEQFF.

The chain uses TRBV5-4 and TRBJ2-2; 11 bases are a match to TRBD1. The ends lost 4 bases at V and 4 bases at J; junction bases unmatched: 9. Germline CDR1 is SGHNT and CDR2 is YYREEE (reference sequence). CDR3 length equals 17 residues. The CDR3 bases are TGTGCCAGCAGCGACGGGGTGGGGACAGGGGGCACCGGGGAGCTGTTTTTT. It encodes CASSDGVGTGGTGELFF.

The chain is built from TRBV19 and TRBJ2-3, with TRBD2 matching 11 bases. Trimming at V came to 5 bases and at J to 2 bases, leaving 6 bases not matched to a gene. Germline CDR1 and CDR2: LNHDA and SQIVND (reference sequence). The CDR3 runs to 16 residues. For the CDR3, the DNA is TGTGCCAGTAGTTTTGGGACTAGCGGAAACACAGATACGCAGTATTTT. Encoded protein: CASSFGTSGNTDTQYF.

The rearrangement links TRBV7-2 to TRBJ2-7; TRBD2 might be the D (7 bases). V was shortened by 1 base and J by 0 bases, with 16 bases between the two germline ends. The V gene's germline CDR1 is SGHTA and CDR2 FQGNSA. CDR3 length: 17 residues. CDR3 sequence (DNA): TGTGCCAGCAGCTTAGGAATAGGGGGGGCAACCTCCTACGAGCAGTACTTC. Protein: CASSLGIGGATSYEQYF. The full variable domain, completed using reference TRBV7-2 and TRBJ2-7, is GAGVSQSPSNKVTEKGKDVELRCDPISGHTALYWYRQSLGQGLEFLIYFQGNSAPDKSGLPSDRFSAERTGGSVSTLTIQRTQQEDSAVYLCASSLGIGGATSYEQYFGPGTRLTVT.

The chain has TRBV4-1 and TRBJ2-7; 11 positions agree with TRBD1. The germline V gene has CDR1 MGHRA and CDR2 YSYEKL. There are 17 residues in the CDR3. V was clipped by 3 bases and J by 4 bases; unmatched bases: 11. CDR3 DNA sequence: TGCGCCAGCAGCCATGCGTCCGGGACAGGGGGGAGGTACGAGCAGTACTTC. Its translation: CASSHASGTGGRYEQYF.